The 27 T cell receptor beta chains below were found in one sample sequenced in a study of T cells in Graves' hyperthyroidism and ophthalmopathy. Amplification yielded TCR beta CDR3 regions, with RNA transcripts as the source. An initial round of RT-PCR targeting the TCR CDR3 relied on the HTBI primer set. TCRdb ran MiXCR on the multiplex PCR reads and lists one entry per CDR3 protein. Of roughly 660,000 distinct CDR3 sequences listed, around 15% are singletons. The sequenced sample was blood. Receptors originate from a man aged 50 to 59 with Graves' hyperthyroidism.

This clonotype was seen many times. The rearrangement joins TRBV20-1 to TRBJ2-5, with 9 nucleotides matching TRBD1. This CDR3 spans 13 amino acids. Germline V gene lookup returns CDR1 DFQATT and CDR2 SNEGSKA (reference sequence). The J segment lost 5 bases and the V segment lost 8 bases, leaving 9 bases of the junction unmatched. The CDR3 DNA is TGCAGTTCAATCCACAGGGGGCGGGAGACCCAGTACTTC. This translates into CSSIHRGRETQYF.

This clonotype was counted many times. The chain links TRBV11-1 to TRBJ2-5; no clear D gene. The V gene's germline CDR1 is SGHAT and CDR2 FQDESV (reference sequence). Trimming shortened V by 3 bases and J by 2 bases, and 10 bases separated the two germline ends. This CDR3 spans 14 amino acids. CDR3 in amino acids: CASSFGGVQETQYF. In DNA form, the CDR3 reads TGTGCCAGCAGCTTCGGCGGCGTTCAAGAGACCCAGTACTTC.

In this sample, this clonotype turned up many times. The rearrangement uses TRBV18 and TRBJ2-7; D possibly corresponds to TRBD2 (5 bases). Looked up from germline, CDR1 is KGHSH and CDR2 is LQKENI. CDR3 size: 15 residues. V was pared by 2 bases and J by 6 bases, with 17 bases between. The CDR3 coding sequence is TGTGCCAGCTCACCAGCGCTGGACCTCGGGATCGAGCAGTACTTC. It is translated as CASSPALDLGIEQYF.

This clonotype was counted ten times or more. The rearrangement uses TRBV7-9 and TRBJ2-5; either TRBD1 or TRBD2 may supply D (5 bases each). V was trimmed by 4 bases and J by 2 bases, leaving 14 bases between them. The CDR3 is 15 amino acids. The germline CDR1 and CDR2 sequences are SEHNR and FQNEAQ (reference sequence). CDR3 amino acids: CASSSRDRSQETQYF. The CDR3 bases are TGTGCCAGCAGCTCTCGGGACCGATCACAAGAGACCCAGTACTTC.

This clonotype was seen more than once but under ten times. The J gene is TRBJ2-1, the V gene TRBV7-3; D uncertain. CDR3 length equals 15 residues. Trimming pared 0 bases from V and 0 bases from J, leaving 6 bases between. Germline lookup yields CDR1 SGHTA and CDR2 FQGTGA. The CDR3 loop reads CASSLTFSSYNEQFF. CDR3 DNA sequence: TGTGCCAGCAGCTTAACATTTAGCTCCTACAATGAGCAGTTCTTC.

In this sample, this clonotype turned up many times. The rearrangement links TRBV2 to TRBJ1-1; D is uncertain. With 8 bases removed from V and 8 bases from J, the gap between germline ends came to 15 bases. The CDR3 runs to 12 residues. The V gene's germline CDR1 is SNHLY and CDR2 FYNNEI. CDR3 sequence: CASRPDGYEAFF. DNA for the CDR3: TGTGCCAGCCGGCCGGACGGATACGAAGCTTTCTTT.

The J gene is TRBJ1-1, the V gene TRBV12-3 or TRBV12-4; D possibly corresponds to TRBD1 (6 bases). CDR3 length: 14 residues. Trimming removed 6 bases at V and 7 bases at J, with 18 bases between. The CDR3 DNA is TGTGCCAGCAGCGAGCCGGGACAAAATAATGAAGCTTTCTTT. It encodes CASSEPGQNNEAFF.

DNA for the CDR3: TGTGCCAGTAGTAACCGCAGGGTAGGTGAAGCTTTCTTT. Translated: CASSNRRVGEAFF. This chain links TRBV19 with TRBJ1-1; possibly TRBD1 for D (5 bases). V was cut by 4 bases and J by 7 bases, with 13 bases left in between. Per germline, CDR1 LNHDA and CDR2 SQIVND (reference sequence). The CDR3 loop spans 13 amino acids.

This chain connects TRBV27 to TRBJ2-7, with D tentatively TRBD1 or TRBD2 (7 bases each). Germline values: CDR1 MNHEY, CDR2 SMNVEV (reference sequence). This CDR3 is 16 amino acids long. Deletions cut 2 bases from V and 3 bases from J, with 17 bases between. The CDR3 spells CASSLRGPAGNYEQYF. In DNA, the CDR3 is TGTGCCAGCAGTTTAAGGGGGCCAGCGGGGAACTACGAGCAGTACTTC.

The chain links TRBV11-2 to TRBJ1-4; TRBD1 aligns across 8 bases. The CDR3 has 14 amino acids. Per germline, CDR1 SGHAT and CDR2 FQNNGV. The J segment lost 8 bases and the V segment lost 3 bases, leaving 5 bases of the junction unmatched. CDR3 coding DNA: TGTGCCAGCAGCTTCGACAGGGGTGCAGAAAAACTGTTTTTT. Its protein is CASSFDRGAEKLFF. Using reference TRBV11-2 and TRBJ1-4 for the parts outside the CDR3, the full variable domain is EAGVAQSPRYKIIEKRQSVAFWCNPISGHATLYWYQQILGQGPKLLIQFQNNGVVDDSQLPKDRFSAERLKGVDSTLKIQPAKLEDSAVYLCASSFDRGAEKLFFGSGTQLSVL.

This clonotype appeared many times. The chain is built from TRBV11-2 and TRBJ1-2, with 7 bases identical to TRBD1. The CDR3 contains 14 residues. J lost 4 bases, V lost 4 bases, and 6 bases had no gene match. The germline V gene has CDR1 SGHAT and CDR2 FQNNGV. The CDR3 loop reads CASSSGTAAYGYTF. CDR3 DNA: TGTGCCAGCAGCTCAGGGACAGCGGCCTATGGCTACACCTTC.

This clonotype was found many times. The chain couples TRBV7-8 to TRBJ2-5; D is possibly TRBD1 (5 bases). The V end lost 5 bases, the J end lost 2 bases, and 15 bases lay between the germline ends. Germline V lookup: CDR1 SGHVS, CDR2 FQNEAQ. The CDR3 totals 15 residues. The CDR3: CASSTLTGSQETQYF. The CDR3, as DNA: TGTGCCAGCAGCACCCTAACAGGTTCGCAAGAGACCCAGTACTTC.

This clonotype occurred a few times. The V call is TRBV7-8, the J call TRBJ2-7; perhaps TRBD2 as D (6 bases). The V and J ends lost 2 bases and 2 bases respectively, with 10 bases between them. The CDR3 has 14 amino acids. The germline gives CDR1 SGHVS, CDR2 FQNEAQ. Here the CDR3 DNA reads TGTGCCAGCAGCTTAACTAGCTATCCCTACGAGCAGTACTTC. It codes for CASSLTSYPYEQYF. The full variable domain, with the rest looked up from reference TRBV7-8 and TRBJ2-7, is GAGVSQSPRYKVAKRGQDVALRCDPISGHVSLFWYQQALGQGPEFLTYFQNEAQLDKSGLPSDRFFAERPEGSVSTLKIQRTQQEDSAVYLCASSLTSYPYEQYFGPGTRLTVT.

Ten or more counts support this clonotype. V usage is TRBV11-2 and J usage is TRBJ1-1, with D hard to call. The CDR3 extends over 15 amino acids. The germline V gene encodes CDR1 SGHAT and CDR2 FQNNGV. V lost 2 bases, J lost 0 bases, and 10 bases lay in between. CDR3 sequence (DNA): TGTGCCAGCAGCTTATTTTCACTCATGAACACTGAAGCTTTCTTT. Its protein is CASSLFSLMNTEAFF.

This clonotype was detected ten times or more. The chain recombines TRBV12-3 or TRBV12-4 with TRBJ2-7, with TRBD2 matching 8 bases. The CDR3 is made up of 16 amino acids. The ends lost 4 bases at V and 1 base at J; junction bases unmatched: 9. Written as DNA, the CDR3 is TGTGCCAGCAGTTCTCTTGTAGCGGGAAATTCCTACGAGCAGTACTTC. Its translation: CASSSLVAGNSYEQYF.

The chain couples TRBV28 to TRBJ1-2, with a tentative D call TRBD1 (5 bases). From germline, CDR1 is MDHEN and CDR2 SYDVKM. There are 14 residues in the CDR3. Trimming left V 1 base short and J 8 bases short, with 14 bases between. CDR3 sequence: CASSLLQAAGGYTF. DNA for the CDR3: TGTGCCAGCAGTTTATTACAGGCAGCGGGCGGCTACACCTTC.

V usage is TRBV15 and J usage is TRBJ1-5; D is unclear. CDR1 and CDR2 from the germline V gene are LNHNV and YYDKDF (reference sequence). The ends were cut back, 0 bases at V and 7 bases at J, with 4 bases in the middle. This CDR3 spans 12 amino acids. CDR3 bases: TGTGCCACCAGCAGAGATCAACAGCCCCAGCATTTT. As protein: CATSRDQQPQHF.

This clonotype was observed a handful of times. The chain couples TRBV18 to TRBJ1-5; TRBD1 aligns across 9 bases. Unmatched junction bases numbered 3, after V lost 2 bases and J lost 1 base. In germline, CDR1 is KGHSH, CDR2 LQKENI. CDR3 length: 16 residues. The CDR3 DNA reads as TGTGCCAGCTCACCAAGACAGGGGGGGAGCAATCAGCCCCAGCATTTT. Protein: CASSPRQGGSNQPQHF.

This clonotype appeared many times. The rearrangement uses TRBV28 and TRBJ2-1, with 10 bases identical to TRBD1. Losses at the gene ends were 5 bases for V and 4 bases for J; bases not matched to a gene: 11. The CDR3 is made up of 17 amino acids. Per germline, CDR1 MDHEN and CDR2 SYDVKM. This CDR3 reads CASSLPVGTGVYNEQFF. The DNA of the CDR3 is TGTGCCAGCAGTCTTCCAGTCGGGACAGGGGTTTACAATGAGCAGTTCTTC. The variable domain in full, completed from reference TRBV28 and TRBJ2-1, reads DVKVTQSSRYLVKRTGEKVFLECVQDMDHENMFWYRQDPGLGLRLIYFSYDVKMKEKGDIPEGYSVSREKKERFSLILESASTNQTSMYLCASSLPVGTGVYNEQFFGPGTRLTVL.

This clonotype was detected a few times. This chain connects TRBV28 to TRBJ2-3; no clear D gene. CDR1 and CDR2 (germline): MDHEN, SYDVKM. V was pared by 10 bases and J by 6 bases, with 8 bases between. The CDR3 contains 10 residues. CDR3 sequence (DNA): TGTGCCACCGTTGGGGATACGCAGTATTTT. It specifies CATVGDTQYF.

The V call is TRBV5-1, the J call TRBJ2-7, with 7 bases matching TRBD2. The CDR3 length is 15 residues. Germline V lookup: CDR1 SGHRS, CDR2 YFSETQ. Trimming cost V 4 bases and J 0 bases; bases outside gene matches: 7. Here the CDR3 reads CASSAGLGISYEQYF. The DNA of the CDR3 is TGCGCCAGCAGCGCCGGACTAGGAATCTCCTACGAGCAGTACTTC.

This sequence joins TRBV19 and TRBJ2-7; 9 bases are shared with TRBD2. This CDR3 region has 16 residues. J lost 0 bases, V lost 3 bases, and 6 bases had no gene match. Germline V gives CDR1 LNHDA, CDR2 SQIVND (reference sequence). The CDR3 spells CASSMVAGALSYEQYF. CDR3 sequence (DNA): TGTGCCAGTAGTATGGTAGCGGGAGCCCTCTCCTACGAGCAGTACTTC. The variable domain in full, completed from reference TRBV19 and TRBJ2-7, reads DGGITQSPKYLFRKEGQNVTLSCEQNLNHDAMYWYRQDPGQGLRLIYYSQIVNDFQKGDIAEGYSVSREKKESFPLTVTSAQKNPTAFYLCASSMVAGALSYEQYFGPGTRLTVT.

There are a few counts of this clonotype. V usage is TRBV6-1 and J usage is TRBJ1-6; TRBD1 matches 10 bases. CDR3 size: 13 residues. V trimming: 8 bases; J trimming: 13 bases; junction bases outside the gene matches: 8. Germline CDR1 MNHNS, CDR2 SASEGT. DNA of the CDR3: TGTGCCAGCGCCCGACAGGGGGCCTTGCCCCTCCACTTT. Protein: CASARQGALPLHF.

This clonotype has ten or more counts. The chain recombines TRBV28 with TRBJ1-2; no reliable D call. CDR3 size: 14 residues. Germline CDR1 MDHEN, CDR2 SYDVKM. The V and J ends lost 6 bases and 6 bases respectively, with 17 bases between them. The chain's CDR3 is CASSPTPYWDGYTF. In DNA, the CDR3 is TGTGCCAGCAGCCCCACACCCTACTGGGATGGCTACACCTTC.

This clonotype occurred many times. The gene calls are TRBV6-1 and TRBJ2-7; D might be TRBD2 (6 bases). V was clipped by 5 bases and J by 4 bases, with 21 bases between them. Looked up from germline, CDR1 is MNHNS and CDR2 is SASEGT. The CDR3 has 16 residues. The CDR3 DNA sequence: TGTGCCAGCAGTTACGGGCGGGGCCCCGAAAATTACGAGCAGTACTTC. Encoded protein: CASSYGRGPENYEQYF.

The chain links TRBV12-5 to TRBJ2-7; D call uncertain. The V gene's germline CDR1 is LGHNT and CDR2 FRNRAP. V lost 6 bases, J lost 0 bases, and 6 bases lay in between. CDR3 length: 12 amino acids. For the CDR3, the DNA is TGTGCTAGTGGCCCAGCCTCCTACGAGCAGTACTTC. This translates into CASGPASYEQYF.

The J gene is TRBJ1-1, the V gene TRBV3-1; 12 nucleotides match TRBD1. This CDR3 has 14 residues. Per the germline V gene, CDR1 is LGHDT and CDR2 is YNNKEL (reference sequence). The trim removed 4 bases at V and 6 bases at J, leaving 3 bases unmatched. In nucleotides, the CDR3 is TGTGCCAGCAGCCGAGGGACAGGGGGCTCTGAAGCTTTCTTT. It yields the protein CASSRGTGGSEAFF.